Presented here are 24 T cell receptor beta chains from one specimen sequenced in a study of radiotherapy plus CTLA-4 blockade in lung cancer. Repertoires were generated with immunoSEQ multiplex PCR, while TCRdb's copy carries only in-frame clones and drops some. The sample gives tens of thousands of clones, around 87% of which show up once; around 0.85% is in the top ten. Sequenced material: peripheral blood, taken from a patient treated with radiotherapy plus ipilimumab. These TCRs come from a human donor with non-small cell lung cancer who had stable disease on radiotherapy plus ipilimumab.

The chain uses TRBV19 and TRBJ2-7, with 7 positions matching TRBD2. V was pared by 6 bases and J by 1 base, with 6 bases of the junction left unmatched. Germline V CDR1 and CDR2: LNHDA, SQIVND (reference sequence). CDR3 length: 14 amino acids. CDR3 in amino acids: CASRRGRGSYEQYF. CDR3 DNA: TGTGCCAGTAGGCGCGGGAGAGGGTCCTACGAGCAGTACTTC.

V and J are TRBV18 and TRBJ2-1; unclear D gene. The V gene's germline CDR1 is KGHSH and CDR2 LQKENI. V was clipped by 3 bases and J by 5 bases, with 11 bases between them. The CDR3 runs 14 residues. CDR3 region: CASSPRAPDNEQFF. CDR3 DNA: TGTGCCAGCTCACCTCGGGCCCCGGACAATGAGCAGTTCTTC.

This clone was counted once. The chain's CDR3 is CATRGTSGTRTDTQYF. The CDR3 DNA follows: TGTGCCACCAGGGGAACTAGCGGGACCCGCACAGATACGCAGTATTTT. The chain recombines TRBV27 with TRBJ2-3; the match to TRBD2 covers 10 bases. Germline CDR1 reads MNHEY; CDR2 reads SMNVEV (reference sequence). The CDR3 contains 16 residues. The V and J ends lost 10 bases and 1 base, in that order; junction bases with no gene match: 11.

CDR3 bases: TGTGCCACCAGCCGACAGGGGGCGCTTGGGGAGCTGTTTTTT. Amino acid sequence: CATSRQGALGELFF. The V call is TRBV15, the J call TRBJ2-2, with 10 nucleotides matching TRBD1. CDR1 is LNHNV and CDR2 is YYDKDF in the germline V gene (reference sequence). With V trimmed by 5 bases and J by 8 bases, 5 bases remained unmatched. The length of the CDR3 is 14 residues.

V is TRBV30 and J is TRBJ1-1; D is perhaps TRBD1 (5 bases). Per the germline V gene, CDR1 is GTSNPN and CDR2 is SVGIG (reference sequence). CDR3 length equals 15 residues. The V gene lost 3 bases and the J gene lost 5 bases, with 19 bases spanning the gap. In nucleotides, the CDR3 is TGTGCCTGGAGCGCCAGGGCGTTTCGGTCGACTGAAGCTTTCTTT. Amino acids: CAWSARAFRSTEAFF.

This rearrangement joins TRBV27 to TRBJ2-2; 7 nucleotides match TRBD1. CDR3 length: 14 amino acids. V was clipped by 8 bases and J by 0 bases; unmatched bases: 3. Germline assignment: CDR1 MNHEY and CDR2 SMNVEV (reference sequence). The DNA of the CDR3 is TGTGCCAGCTCAGGGGGTTCGAACACCGGGGAGCTGTTTTTT. Encoded protein: CASSGGSNTGELFF.

The rearrangement joins TRBV15 to TRBJ2-5; tentative D call: TRBD1 (6 bases). CDR1 is LNHNV and CDR2 is YYDKDF in the germline V gene (reference sequence). V was cut by 4 bases and J by 14 bases, with 20 bases left in between. The CDR3 totals 13 residues. The CDR3 DNA reads as TGTGCCACCAGCACCCGCCCCAGGGGATCATTATACTTC. Its translation: CATSTRPRGSLYF.

The rearrangement links TRBV19 to TRBJ2-3; D not certain. With 5 bases removed from V and 3 bases from J, the gap between germline ends came to 18 bases. The CDR3 has 16 amino acids. Germline-derived CDR1 and CDR2 are LNHDA and SQIVND (reference sequence). The CDR3 loop reads CASSPTVPVGTDTQYF. CDR3 in DNA: TGTGCCAGTAGTCCTACAGTGCCAGTTGGGACAGATACGCAGTATTTT.

V gene TRBV2 combines with J gene TRBJ2-4; 15 bases align to TRBD2. V trimming: 6 bases; J trimming: 9 bases; junction bases outside the gene matches: 6. The germline gives CDR1 SNHLY, CDR2 FYNNEI. CDR3 size: 15 residues. CDR3 protein: CASRGLAGGPGIQYF. Here the CDR3 DNA reads TGTGCCAGCAGGGGACTAGCGGGGGGCCCAGGCATTCAGTACTTC.

The chain joins TRBV9 to TRBJ2-5; 12 bases agree with TRBD2. The germline V gene has CDR1 SGDLS and CDR2 YYNGEE. This CDR3 has 17 amino acids. The junction had 11 bases not matched to a gene; V was cut back by 4 bases and J by 4 bases. This CDR3 is CASSRGLAGGGGETQYF. The DNA of the CDR3 is TGTGCCAGCAGCAGGGGGCTAGCGGGGGGGGGCGGAGAGACCCAGTACTTC.

The rearrangement links TRBV28 to TRBJ2-4; 11 bases map to TRBD1. The germline V gene has CDR1 MDHEN and CDR2 SYDVKM. This CDR3 is 16 amino acids long. J gave up 0 bases and V 6 bases, and 4 bases lay outside the gene matches. CDR3 nucleotide sequence: TGTGCCAGCAGGAAGGACAGGGGGCTAGCCAAAAACATTCAGTACTTC. It codes for CASRKDRGLAKNIQYF.

As DNA, the CDR3 is TGCGCCAGCAGCCAAACAGGTCCCTACGAGCAGTACTTC. Translation: CASSQTGPYEQYF. This sequence joins TRBV4-1 and TRBJ2-7; maybe TRBD1 (5 bases). Germline V gene data show CDR1 as MGHRA and CDR2 as YSYEKL. The CDR3 is 13 amino acids. Trimming removed 2 bases at V and 2 bases at J, with 7 bases between.

This clone was found once. This chain uses TRBV5-1 with TRBJ1-6; 11 nucleotides line up with TRBD1. In germline, CDR1 is SGHRS, CDR2 YFSETQ. The CDR3 contains 16 residues. With 4 bases clipped from V and 7 bases from J, the junction kept 7 bases outside the gene matches. The CDR3 region is CASSPGTGGLNSPLHF. CDR3 sequence (DNA): TGCGCCAGCAGCCCTGGGACAGGGGGTTTAAATTCACCCCTCCACTTT.

The gene calls are TRBV4-1 and TRBJ2-7; D not certain. With 5 bases removed from V and 1 base from J, the gap between germline ends came to 15 bases. This CDR3 region has 15 residues. Germline values: CDR1 MGHRA, CDR2 YSYEKL. The CDR3 sequence is CASSLYYPTSYEQYF. The CDR3, as DNA: TGCGCCAGCAGCTTATACTACCCCACATCCTACGAGCAGTACTTC.

This chain links TRBV19 with TRBJ2-2; 8 nucleotides line up with TRBD2. Per germline, CDR1 LNHDA and CDR2 SQIVND (reference sequence). V was clipped by 4 bases and J by 2 bases; unmatched bases: 9. The CDR3 sequence is 17 residues long. As DNA, the CDR3 is TGTGCCAGTAGTACCCGTCTAGCGGGTGGTAACACCGGGGAGCTGTTTTTT. Translation gives CASSTRLAGGNTGELFF.

The V gene is TRBV7-3, the J gene TRBJ2-6; D remains unclear. The V gene's germline CDR1 is SGHTA and CDR2 FQGTGA. The V gene lost 2 bases and the J gene lost 4 bases, with 6 bases spanning the gap. The CDR3 loop spans 14 amino acids. The CDR3 spells CASSLGLGANVLTF. The DNA of the CDR3 is TGTGCCAGCAGCTTAGGGCTCGGGGCCAACGTCCTGACTTTC.

The J gene is TRBJ2-1, the V gene TRBV27; the D gene is possibly TRBD2 (6 bases). Germline V CDR1 and CDR2: MNHEY, SMNVEV (reference sequence). CDR3 length: 16 amino acids. The V and J ends lost 4 bases and 15 bases respectively, with 28 bases between them. The CDR3 DNA reads TGTGCCAGCAGTTCCCGTCGACTAGGACCCCACCGTCGTGGGTTCTTC. Its protein product is CASSSRRLGPHRRGFF.

The chain combines TRBV11-2 with TRBJ1-5; D is unresolved. Per germline, CDR1 SGHAT and CDR2 FQNNGV. Trimming pared 1 base from V and 2 bases from J, leaving 6 bases between. This CDR3 region has 14 residues. The DNA of the CDR3 is TGTGCCAGCAGCTTAGCTGGGGGCAATCAGCCCCAGCATTTT. It translates to CASSLAGGNQPQHF.

The chain employs TRBV7-2 and TRBJ2-7; D is ambiguous. From germline, CDR1 is SGHTA and CDR2 FQGNSA. Deletions cut 5 bases from V and 4 bases from J, with 21 bases between. There are 16 residues in the CDR3. Written as DNA, the CDR3 is TGTGCCAGCAGCGCCGGTTATGAGGCCTTGCGTTACGAGCAGTACTTC. Its translation: CASSAGYEALRYEQYF.

The chain combines TRBV7-9 with TRBJ2-3; D possibly corresponds to TRBD1 (7 bases). The germline CDR1 and CDR2 sequences are SEHNR and FQNEAQ (reference sequence). The CDR3 sequence is 17 residues long. V was shortened by 1 base and J by 0 bases, with 14 bases between the two germline ends. This CDR3 reads CASSLGGGGSSTDTQYF. CDR3 nucleotides: TGTGCCAGCAGCTTAGGAGGAGGGGGCTCTAGCACAGATACGCAGTATTTT.

This sequence joins TRBV27 and TRBJ1-5; D uncertain. V shed 3 bases and J shed 0 bases, with 9 bases lying between them. The CDR3 extends over 15 amino acids. Per germline, CDR1 MNHEY and CDR2 SMNVEV (reference sequence). The chain's CDR3 is CASSFSGNSNQPQHF. The DNA of the CDR3 is TGTGCCAGCAGTTTCAGCGGTAATAGCAATCAGCCCCAGCATTTT.

CDR3 residues: CSVLAGGLYNEQFF. The CDR3, as DNA: TGCAGCGTCTTAGCGGGAGGACTATACAATGAGCAGTTCTTC. The J gene is TRBJ2-1, the V gene TRBV29-1; 10 bases are shared with TRBD2. Germline CDR1 and CDR2: SQVTM and ANQGSEA. The CDR3 runs 14 residues. The V gene end was trimmed by 6 bases and the J gene end by 4 bases; junction bases not matched to a gene: 6.

V usage is TRBV5-5 and J usage is TRBJ1-1; D not certain. Trimming removed 2 bases at V and 3 bases at J, with 17 bases between. Germline loops: CDR1 SGHKS, CDR2 YYEKEE (reference sequence). This CDR3 comprises 16 residues. The CDR3 bases are TGTGCCAGCAGCTTAAGTCCGGGGTCCTTGGACACTGAAGCTTTCTTT. It translates to CASSLSPGSLDTEAFF. Together with reference TRBV5-5 and TRBJ1-1, the CDR3 gives the full variable domain: DAGVTQSPTHLIKTRGQQVTLRCSPISGHKSVSWYQQVLGQGPQFIFQYYEKEERGRGNFPDRFSARQFPNYSSELNVNALLLGDSALYLCASSLSPGSLDTEAFFGQGTRLTVV.

The gene calls are TRBV6-5 and TRBJ1-5, with D perhaps TRBD1 (5 bases). Germline V gene lookup returns CDR1 MNHEY and CDR2 SVGAGI. The CDR3 has 14 amino acids. V lost 6 bases and J 6 bases, leaving 15 bases between the germline ends. CDR3 bases: TGTGCCAGCAGGGGGTCCTCTGGGGGTCAGCCCCAGCATTTT. It yields the protein CASRGSSGGQPQHF.